The 5 T cell receptor beta chains below all came from one sample that was sequenced in a study of memory CD4+ T cells and cytomegalovirus serostatus. Sequencing used immunoSEQ multiplex PCR; TCRdb keeps in-frame clones, though not all of them. The sample includes about 25,000 clones, more than 60% seen only once; the top ten take 0.68%. The sort gate was single viable CD3+CD4+CD8-CD45RO+ cells for memory CD4+ T cells. Input material: memory CD4+ T cells from blood. Receptor source: an adult in good health and CMV-seronegative.

The chain joins TRBV19 to TRBJ2-3, with 7 bases matching TRBD2. Germline trimming cut 3 bases from V and 5 bases from J; bases unmatched to any gene: 5. Germline assignment: CDR1 LNHDA and CDR2 SQIVND (reference sequence). CDR3 length: 14 residues. The CDR3 loop reads CASSIAGGGDTQYF. The CDR3 DNA follows: TGTGCCAGTAGTATTGCTGGGGGGGGAGATACGCAGTATTTT.

The chain couples TRBV11-3 to TRBJ1-4; D remains unclear. Trimming removed 4 bases at V and 4 bases at J, with 13 bases between. CDR3 length: 15 amino acids. Germline values: CDR1 SGHNT, CDR2 YENEEA. The DNA for the CDR3 is TGTGCCAGCAGCTGGTGGTCTCAGCTTAATGAAAAACTGTTTTTT. Translation gives CASSWWSQLNEKLFF.

In nucleotides, the CDR3 is TGCGCCAGCAGCTTGGACAGGGGTGAGACAGATACGCAGTATTTT. Its translation: CASSLDRGETDTQYF. The chain uses TRBV5-1 and TRBJ2-3; 7 bases are shared with TRBD1. Trimming cost V 0 bases and J 3 bases; bases outside gene matches: 4. This CDR3 comprises 15 residues. Looked up from germline, CDR1 is SGHRS and CDR2 is YFSETQ.

This clone was observed a few times. The J gene is TRBJ1-2, the V gene TRBV19; D is perhaps TRBD1 (5 bases). Trimming left V 3 bases short and J 3 bases short, with 14 bases between. Germline values: CDR1 LNHDA, CDR2 SQIVND (reference sequence). The CDR3 is made up of 15 amino acids. The DNA of the CDR3 is TGTGCCAGTAGTATGCAGTTCCCGGGGGACTATGGCTACACCTTC. Its protein product is CASSMQFPGDYGYTF.

The J gene is TRBJ2-1, the V gene TRBV28; the match to TRBD2 covers 8 bases. The CDR3 totals 16 residues. Losses at the gene ends were 5 bases for V and 4 bases for J; bases not matched to a gene: 10. Germline V gene sequence: CDR1 MDHEN, CDR2 SYDVKM. DNA for the CDR3: TGTGCCAGCAGTCCAACCGGGCTAGCGGGTTACAATGAGCAGTTCTTC. Its protein is CASSPTGLAGYNEQFF.